Listed below are T cell receptor beta chains from one sample, sequenced in a study of cytomegalovirus exposure and HLA in healthy donors. Sequenced by immunoSEQ multiplex PCR; TCRdb stores in-frame clones only, minus some. The data contain 95,000 to 150,000 clones, roughly three quarters of them seen just once; the ten biggest clones take up 11%. Sequencing input: PBMCs. The receptors originated from a man aged 25-45 years in good health and CMV-seropositive. The CDR3 runs from the conserved cysteine through the conserved F or W. Fields, in order: D gene, J gene, clone size, V gene, CDR3 length, CDR3 DNA, CDR3 protein. A D gene is named only where the DNA matches it firmly. Size is stated for part of the rows, as once, few or many counts, or as a class when the clone is expanded.

D gene: TRBD1
J gene: TRBJ2-7
clone size: .
V gene: TRBV4-1
CDR3 length: 15
CDR3 DNA: TGCGCCAGCGCCGTGGCAGGGACAGGGTCGTACGAGCAGTACTTC
CDR3 protein: CASAVAGTGSYEQYF

D gene: .
J gene: TRBJ2-5
clone size: few
V gene: TRBV4-2
CDR3 length: 16
CDR3 DNA: TGTGCCAGCAGCCAAGGGGCGGGCGGTCTACAAGAGACCCAGTACTTC
CDR3 protein: CASSQGAGGLQETQYF

D gene: TRBD1
J gene: TRBJ2-1
clone size: .
V gene: TRBV28
CDR3 length: 14
CDR3 DNA: TGTGCCAGCAGACAGGGGGCTCTAATGAATGAGCAGTTCTTC
CDR3 protein: CASRQGALMNEQFF

D gene: .
J gene: TRBJ2-7
clone size: .
V gene: TRBV28
CDR3 length: 16
CDR3 DNA: TGTGCCAGCAGTTTCGGGGGGGGACAGGGCTTCTACGAGCAGTACTTC
CDR3 protein: CASSFGGGQGFYEQYF

D gene: .
J gene: TRBJ2-7
clone size: .
V gene: TRBV6-4
CDR3 length: 13
CDR3 DNA: TGTGCCAGCAGCAGGGAACCCAGCGACGAGCAGTACTTC
CDR3 protein: CASSREPSDEQYF

D gene: TRBD2
J gene: TRBJ2-1
clone size: .
V gene: TRBV6-6
CDR3 length: 13
CDR3 DNA: TGTGCCAGCTTAGCGGGAGAGATTAATGAGCAGTTCTTC
CDR3 protein: CASLAGEINEQFF

D gene: TRBD1
J gene: TRBJ2-3
clone size: .
V gene: TRBV27
CDR3 length: 17
CDR3 DNA: TGTGCCAGCAGTTTGAGGACAGGACTTTTCCTCACAGATACGCAGTATTTT
CDR3 protein: CASSLRTGLFLTDTQYF

D gene: .
J gene: TRBJ1-1
clone size: .
V gene: TRBV4-1
CDR3 length: 19
CDR3 DNA: TGCGCCAGCAGCCAAGAAGGGACGGGCCGGTACGGGAGGAACACTGAAGCTTTCTTT
CDR3 protein: CASSQEGTGRYGRNTEAFF

D gene: TRBD2
J gene: TRBJ2-3
clone size: once
V gene: TRBV2
CDR3 length: 16
CDR3 DNA: TGTGCCAGCAGGGCCCCTTTAGCGGGAATCTCAGATACGCAGTATTTT
CDR3 protein: CASRAPLAGISDTQYF

D gene: TRBD1
J gene: TRBJ1-4
clone size: .
V gene: TRBV30
CDR3 length: 15
CDR3 DNA: TGTGCCTGGAGTGTACCGGGACAGGGATCGGAAAAACTGTTTTTT
CDR3 protein: CAWSVPGQGSEKLFF

D gene: .
J gene: TRBJ1-5
clone size: few
V gene: TRBV27
CDR3 length: 18
CDR3 DNA: TGTGCCAGCAGTTTAACCCCCTCAGGCGCCGTCAGCAATCAGCCCCAGCATTTT
CDR3 protein: CASSLTPSGAVSNQPQHF

D gene: TRBD2
J gene: TRBJ2-3
clone size: once
V gene: TRBV28
CDR3 length: 19
CDR3 DNA: TGTGCCAGCAGTTCCCCGGTCTTGACTAGCGGGAGGGGCACAGATACGCAGTATTTT
CDR3 protein: CASSSPVLTSGRGTDTQYF

D gene: .
J gene: TRBJ2-7
clone size: once
V gene: TRBV6-5
CDR3 length: 11
CDR3 DNA: TGTGCCAGCCATCAGGGGCGGGAGCAGTACTTC
CDR3 protein: CASHQGREQYF

D gene: TRBD2
J gene: TRBJ2-7
clone size: few
V gene: TRBV7-9
CDR3 length: 15
CDR3 DNA: TGTGCCAGCAGCATAGGGACTAGCGGGTTCCGCGAGCAGTACTTC
CDR3 protein: CASSIGTSGFREQYF

D gene: .
J gene: TRBJ2-1
clone size: .
V gene: TRBV29-1
CDR3 length: 13
CDR3 DNA: TGCAGGGACCCGGGAGCCATGCTGAATGAGCAGTTCTTC
CDR3 protein: CRDPGAMLNEQFF

D gene: TRBD1
J gene: TRBJ1-3
clone size: once
V gene: TRBV30
CDR3 length: 15
CDR3 DNA: TGTGCCTGGGGAACCGGGACAGGGGTTGGAAACACCATATATTTT
CDR3 protein: CAWGTGTGVGNTIYF

D gene: .
J gene: TRBJ2-1
clone size: .
V gene: TRBV2
CDR3 length: 14
CDR3 DNA: TGTGCCAGCAGTGTTACGGTTGGGGCCAGCGAGCAGTTCTTC
CDR3 protein: CASSVTVGASEQFF

D gene: TRBD1
J gene: TRBJ1-3
clone size: few
V gene: TRBV27
CDR3 length: 15
CDR3 DNA: TGTGCCAGCAGTCTCAGACAGGGGAACGGAAACACCATATATTTT
CDR3 protein: CASSLRQGNGNTIYF

D gene: TRBD2
J gene: TRBJ2-5
clone size: .
V gene: TRBV4-1
CDR3 length: 17
CDR3 DNA: TGCGCCAGCAGCCAACCACGCGCGGGAGGCCCAAGGAAGACCCAGTACTTC
CDR3 protein: CASSQPRAGGPRKTQYF

D gene: TRBD1
J gene: TRBJ2-7
clone size: .
V gene: TRBV27
CDR3 length: 14
CDR3 DNA: TGTGCCAGCAGAGGACAGGGTCTAGGCTACGAGCAGTACTTC
CDR3 protein: CASRGQGLGYEQYF

D gene: TRBD2
J gene: TRBJ2-1
clone size: .
V gene: TRBV4-2
CDR3 length: 17
CDR3 DNA: TGTGCCAGCAGCCCCGGAAATAGCGGGAGCCCCTACAATGAGCAGTTCTTC
CDR3 protein: CASSPGNSGSPYNEQFF

D gene: TRBD2
J gene: TRBJ2-7
clone size: .
V gene: TRBV14
CDR3 length: 17
CDR3 DNA: TGTGCCAGCAGCCATCCCGCGGGGGGCGTGGGGTCCTACGAGCAGTACTTC
CDR3 protein: CASSHPAGGVGSYEQYF

D gene: .
J gene: TRBJ1-2
clone size: .
V gene: TRBV9
CDR3 length: 12
CDR3 DNA: TGTGCCAGCAGCCGCGTCCCGGTCGGCTACACCTTC
CDR3 protein: CASSRVPVGYTF

D gene: .
J gene: TRBJ2-7
clone size: few
V gene: TRBV11-2
CDR3 length: 15
CDR3 DNA: TGTGCCAGCAGCTTAGGGAAGGGGGTAGGCTACGAGCAGTACTTC
CDR3 protein: CASSLGKGVGYEQYF

D gene: .
J gene: TRBJ2-2
clone size: .
V gene: TRBV6-5
CDR3 length: 14
CDR3 DNA: TGTGCCAGCAGTCTACTAGTGAACACCGGGGAGCTGTTTTTT
CDR3 protein: CASSLLVNTGELFF

D gene: .
J gene: TRBJ1-4
clone size: .
V gene: TRBV28
CDR3 length: 14
CDR3 DNA: TGTGCCAGCAGTTCGGACAGATATAATGAAAAACTGTTTTTT
CDR3 protein: CASSSDRYNEKLFF

D gene: TRBD1
J gene: TRBJ2-4
clone size: .
V gene: TRBV9
CDR3 length: 18
CDR3 DNA: TGTGCCAGCAGCCGGGGACAGGGGACAGGGGTAGCCAAAAACATTCAGTACTTC
CDR3 protein: CASSRGQGTGVAKNIQYF

D gene: .
J gene: TRBJ2-1
clone size: .
V gene: TRBV11-3
CDR3 length: 20
CDR3 DNA: TGTGCCAGCAGCACTCCCGGGGCCCCGGGGACTGTGCCATCCTACAATGAGCAGTTCTTC
CDR3 protein: CASSTPGAPGTVPSYNEQFF

D gene: TRBD1
J gene: TRBJ1-4
clone size: .
V gene: TRBV7-2
CDR3 length: 13
CDR3 DNA: TGTGCCAGCAGCACCCCGGGACAGGAAAAACTGTTTTTT
CDR3 protein: CASSTPGQEKLFF

D gene: TRBD2
J gene: TRBJ2-3
clone size: .
V gene: TRBV6-6
CDR3 length: 16
CDR3 DNA: TGTGCCAGCAGTTGGCGGACTAGCGGATACACAGATACGCAGTATTTT
CDR3 protein: CASSWRTSGYTDTQYF

D gene: TRBD2
J gene: TRBJ2-2
clone size: .
V gene: TRBV11-2
CDR3 length: 16
CDR3 DNA: TGTGCCAGCAGCCCGGGAGGGGCTAGCGGGGCCGGGGAGCTGTTTTTT
CDR3 protein: CASSPGGASGAGELFF

D gene: TRBD2
J gene: TRBJ2-3
clone size: .
V gene: TRBV5-4
CDR3 length: 16
CDR3 DNA: TGTGCCAGCACCATTGGTCCTAGCGGGAGAACAGATACGCAGTATTTT
CDR3 protein: CASTIGPSGRTDTQYF

D gene: .
J gene: TRBJ2-2
clone size: .
V gene: TRBV19
CDR3 length: 15
CDR3 DNA: TGTGCCAGTAGTATTTGGACAGCAAACTCCGGGGAGCTGTTTTTT
CDR3 protein: CASSIWTANSGELFF

D gene: .
J gene: TRBJ2-7
clone size: .
V gene: TRBV6-1
CDR3 length: 13
CDR3 DNA: TGTGCCAGCAGCGATGACAGCCGGTACGAGCAGTACTTC
CDR3 protein: CASSDDSRYEQYF

D gene: .
J gene: TRBJ2-7
clone size: .
V gene: TRBV19
CDR3 length: 14
CDR3 DNA: TGTGCCAGTAGTATTGGGACTGGCTCCTACGAGCAGTACTTC
CDR3 protein: CASSIGTGSYEQYF

D gene: .
J gene: TRBJ2-7
clone size: .
V gene: TRBV11-2
CDR3 length: 14
CDR3 DNA: TGTGCCAGCAGCTTAGTGAGGACAGCCTACGAGCAGTACTTC
CDR3 protein: CASSLVRTAYEQYF

D gene: .
J gene: TRBJ2-5
clone size: .
V gene: TRBV15
CDR3 length: 13
CDR3 DNA: TGTGCCACCAGCATTATGGGGGCAGAGACCCAGTACTTC
CDR3 protein: CATSIMGAETQYF

D gene: .
J gene: TRBJ1-1
clone size: .
V gene: TRBV29-1
CDR3 length: 13
CDR3 DNA: TGCAGCGCAGCCGGGATCACGGGGGGCGAAGCTTTCTTT
CDR3 protein: CSAAGITGGEAFF

D gene: .
J gene: TRBJ1-1
clone size: few
V gene: TRBV29-1
CDR3 length: 11
CDR3 DNA: TGCAGCGTTGGCCGTGACACTGAATCTTTCTTT
CDR3 protein: CSVGRDTESFF

D gene: TRBD2
J gene: TRBJ2-7
clone size: .
V gene: TRBV7-8
CDR3 length: 14
CDR3 DNA: TGTGCCAGCAGCTCGGGACTAGTGTGGGCCGAGCAGTACTTC
CDR3 protein: CASSSGLVWAEQYF

D gene: .
J gene: TRBJ2-7
clone size: .
V gene: TRBV7-8
CDR3 length: 13
CDR3 DNA: TGTGCCAGCGATACAGGTGGTTCCTACGAGCAGTACTTC
CDR3 protein: CASDTGGSYEQYF

D gene: .
J gene: TRBJ2-3
clone size: .
V gene: TRBV27
CDR3 length: 14
CDR3 DNA: TGTGCCAGCAGTTTATACAGGGGCACAGATACGCAGTATTTT
CDR3 protein: CASSLYRGTDTQYF

D gene: .
J gene: TRBJ1-1
clone size: .
V gene: TRBV9
CDR3 length: 15
CDR3 DNA: TGTGCCAGCAGCCTTAGTCCCGGAGAGAACACTGAAGCTTTCTTT
CDR3 protein: CASSLSPGENTEAFF

D gene: TRBD1
J gene: TRBJ2-7
clone size: .
V gene: TRBV18
CDR3 length: 14
CDR3 DNA: TGTGCCAGCTCATTAACAGGGGGCATTTACGAGCAGTACTTC
CDR3 protein: CASSLTGGIYEQYF

D gene: .
J gene: TRBJ2-5
clone size: .
V gene: TRBV7-2
CDR3 length: 13
CDR3 DNA: TGTGCCAGCAGCTTAGCATATAGAGAGACCCAGTACTTC
CDR3 protein: CASSLAYRETQYF

D gene: TRBD2
J gene: TRBJ2-1
clone size: once
V gene: TRBV4-1
CDR3 length: 18
CDR3 DNA: TGCGCCAGCAGCCAAGTAACTAGCGGGAGGAGCTCCTACAATGAGCAGTTCTTC
CDR3 protein: CASSQVTSGRSSYNEQFF

D gene: TRBD1
J gene: TRBJ2-7
clone size: few
V gene: TRBV14
CDR3 length: 15
CDR3 DNA: TGTGCCAGCAGCCCAAACCCCCAGGGGGTCTACGAGCAGTACTTC
CDR3 protein: CASSPNPQGVYEQYF

D gene: TRBD2
J gene: TRBJ2-7
clone size: .
V gene: TRBV7-6
CDR3 length: 14
CDR3 DNA: TGTGCCAGCAGCCCTCGACTAGCGGGGTACGAGCAGTACTTC
CDR3 protein: CASSPRLAGYEQYF

D gene: .
J gene: TRBJ2-7
clone size: .
V gene: TRBV5-4
CDR3 length: 14
CDR3 DNA: TGTGCCAGCAGCTCCGGGACTCGCAACTACGAGCAGTACTTC
CDR3 protein: CASSSGTRNYEQYF

D gene: TRBD1
J gene: TRBJ2-7
clone size: .
V gene: TRBV7-9
CDR3 length: 16
CDR3 DNA: TGTGCCAGCAGCTTAGCCAGGGGGACAGGGACCTACGAGCAGTACTTC
CDR3 protein: CASSLARGTGTYEQYF

D gene: .
J gene: TRBJ1-4
clone size: few
V gene: TRBV5-4
CDR3 length: 14
CDR3 DNA: TGTGCCAGCAGCTTGGGGCAGCGTAATGAAAAACTGTTTTTT
CDR3 protein: CASSLGQRNEKLFF

D gene: TRBD2
J gene: TRBJ2-1
clone size: .
V gene: TRBV4-3
CDR3 length: 15
CDR3 DNA: TGCGCCAGCAGCCAATATCCCTCGGGAGGGAGTGAGCAGTTCTTC
CDR3 protein: CASSQYPSGGSEQFF

D gene: TRBD1
J gene: TRBJ2-7
clone size: .
V gene: TRBV7-6
CDR3 length: 15
CDR3 DNA: TGTGCCAGCAGCTTGGGGGCCGGGACAGCCTACGAGCAGTACTTC
CDR3 protein: CASSLGAGTAYEQYF

D gene: .
J gene: TRBJ2-7
clone size: .
V gene: TRBV5-6
CDR3 length: 15
CDR3 DNA: TGTGCCAGCAGCTTGCAGGGGACCCTGATCTACGAGCAGTACTTC
CDR3 protein: CASSLQGTLIYEQYF

D gene: .
J gene: TRBJ2-2
clone size: .
V gene: TRBV19
CDR3 length: 14
CDR3 DNA: TGTGCCAGTAGTATAGCAGGGAACACCGGGGAGCTGTTTTTT
CDR3 protein: CASSIAGNTGELFF